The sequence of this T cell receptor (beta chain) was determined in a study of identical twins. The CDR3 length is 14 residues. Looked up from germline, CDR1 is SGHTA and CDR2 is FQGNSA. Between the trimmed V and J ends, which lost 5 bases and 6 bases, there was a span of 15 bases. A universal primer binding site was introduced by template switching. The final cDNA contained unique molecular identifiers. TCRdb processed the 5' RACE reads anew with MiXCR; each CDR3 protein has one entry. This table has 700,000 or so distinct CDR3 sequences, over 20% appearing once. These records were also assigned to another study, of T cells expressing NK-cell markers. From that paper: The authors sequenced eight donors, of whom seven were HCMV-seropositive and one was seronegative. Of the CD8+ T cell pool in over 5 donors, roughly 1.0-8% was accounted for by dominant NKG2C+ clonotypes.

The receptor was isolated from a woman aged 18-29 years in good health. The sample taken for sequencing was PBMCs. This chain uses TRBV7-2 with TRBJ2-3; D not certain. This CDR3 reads CASSLRDGRDTQYF. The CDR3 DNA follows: TGTGCCAGCAGCCTTCGTGACGGAAGGGATACGCAGTATTTT.